This T cell receptor beta chain was captured by sequencing in a study of human T cells and chemical hapten exposure. This clonotype was recorded at least ten times. Individual cDNA molecules each carried unique molecular identifiers attached by the library. MiXCR, run by TCRdb on the RACE reads, gives a single entry per CDR3 protein. Here the sample spans some 300,000 distinct CDR3 sequences, around 5.5% being singletons. CDR3 length: 16 residues. V lost 3 bases and J 3 bases, leaving 17 bases between the germline ends. Time point meaning: pre-sensitization, week 0. Treatment indicated: therapeutic diphenylcyclopropenone sensitization with weekly scalp DPC.

This sequence joins TRBV12-3 or TRBV12-4 and TRBJ2-5, with D perhaps TRBD1 or TRBD2 (5 bases each). The source of this sequence is a woman aged 18-30 years with alopecia areata. Some clones in this sample may be carry-over from other donors' samples. Sequenced material: whole blood, taken in connection with sensitization to the hapten diphenylcyclopropenone (DPC). CDR3 bases: TGTGCCAGCAGTTTTGGGGGTATCGACAGAGAAGAGACCCAGTACTTC. Translating gives CASSFGGIDREETQYF.